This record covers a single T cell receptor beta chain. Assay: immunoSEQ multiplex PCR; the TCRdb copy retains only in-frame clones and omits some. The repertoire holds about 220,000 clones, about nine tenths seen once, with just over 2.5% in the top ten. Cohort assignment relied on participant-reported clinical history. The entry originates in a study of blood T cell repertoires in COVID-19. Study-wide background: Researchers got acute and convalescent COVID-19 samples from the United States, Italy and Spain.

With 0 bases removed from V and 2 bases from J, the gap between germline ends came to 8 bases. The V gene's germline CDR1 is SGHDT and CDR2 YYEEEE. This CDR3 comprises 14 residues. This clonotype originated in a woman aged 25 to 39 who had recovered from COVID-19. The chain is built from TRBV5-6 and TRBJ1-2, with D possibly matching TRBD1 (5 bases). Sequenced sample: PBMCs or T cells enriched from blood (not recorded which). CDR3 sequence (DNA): TGTGCCAGCAGCTTGGGTAACAGGAACTATGGCTACACCTTC. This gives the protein CASSLGNRNYGYTF.